The next 7 T cell receptor beta chains were all read from a single sample in a study of blood T cell repertoires in COVID-19. Clones were sequenced by immunoSEQ multiplex PCR, and TCRdb holds only the in-frame ones, with some missing. The sample consists of 250,000 to 400,000 clones, 88% of them appearing once. Sequencing was carried out using peripheral blood. The receptors were gathered from a woman between 25 and 40 years old with COVID-19, enrolled during active disease.

This chain uses TRBV19 with TRBJ1-4; no reliable D call. V was clipped by 6 bases and J by 0 bases, with 14 bases between them. The germline CDR1 and CDR2 sequences are LNHDA and SQIVND (reference sequence). CDR3 length: 16 amino acids. The CDR3 reads CASRAGLGTTNEKLFF. The DNA of the CDR3 is TGTGCCAGTAGGGCTGGGCTGGGCACAACTAATGAAAAACTGTTTTTT.

The CDR3 region is CATGGAERDTQYF. The CDR3 nucleotides read TGTGCCACGGGGGGGGCCGAGAGGGATACGCAGTATTTT. The chain recombines TRBV25-1 with TRBJ2-3; TRBD2 matches at 8 bases. The V gene's germline CDR1 is MGHDK and CDR2 SYGVNS. J lost 6 bases, V lost 10 bases, and 9 bases had no gene match. The CDR3 is 13 amino acids.

The chain is built from TRBV6-1 and TRBJ2-1; D call uncertain. There are 12 residues in the CDR3. Trimming stripped 3 bases from V and 9 bases from J, with 9 bases between. In germline, CDR1 is MNHNS, CDR2 SASEGT. CDR3 amino acids: CASSEIGGEQFF. CDR3 sequence (DNA): TGTGCCAGCAGTGAGATCGGCGGTGAGCAGTTCTTC.

This clone was seen only once. The gene calls are TRBV21-1 and TRBJ1-2; TRBD1 is the table's D call, not checked against the DNA. TRBV21-1 is shown as a pseudogene. The CDR3 consists of 16 residues. CDR3 sequence reads: CASSALIQGQNYGYTF. For the CDR3, the DNA is TGTGCCAGCAGCGCCTTAATTCAGGGTCAGAACTATGGCTACACCTTC.

The chain carries TRBV9 and TRBJ2-2; 13 bases line up with TRBD2. Losses at the gene ends were 3 bases for V and 7 bases for J; bases not matched to a gene: 12. This CDR3 is built from 18 residues. Germline values: CDR1 SGDLS, CDR2 YYNGEE. CDR3 bases: TGTGCCAGCAGCGCGCGGACTAGCGGGGGCCCCAGGGTCGGGGAGCTGTTTTTT. Amino acids: CASSARTSGGPRVGELFF.

This chain connects TRBV25-1 to TRBJ2-6, with D perhaps matching TRBD2 (6 bases). Germline V lookup: CDR1 MGHDK, CDR2 SYGVNS. The length of the CDR3 is 14 residues. V lost 4 bases and J 3 bases, leaving 7 bases between the germline ends. CDR3 in DNA: TGTGCCAGCAGTGGGGGGGATGGGGCCAACGTCCTGACTTTC. This encodes CASSGGDGANVLTF. Full variable domain (rest looked up from reference TRBV25-1 and TRBJ2-6): EADIYQTPRYLVIGTGKKITLECSQTMGHDKMYWYQQDPGMELHLIHYSYGVNSTEKGDLSSESTVSRIRTEHFPLTLESARPSHTSQYLCASSGGDGANVLTFGAGSRLTVL.

This chain uses TRBV6-5 with TRBJ2-5; the match to TRBD1 covers 9 bases. The germline V gene encodes CDR1 MNHEY and CDR2 SVGAGI. Trimming cost V 6 bases and J 5 bases; bases outside gene matches: 4. The CDR3 consists of 13 residues. The CDR3 sequence is CASRTGGTETQYF. CDR3 bases: TGTGCCAGCAGGACAGGGGGTACTGAGACCCAGTACTTC.